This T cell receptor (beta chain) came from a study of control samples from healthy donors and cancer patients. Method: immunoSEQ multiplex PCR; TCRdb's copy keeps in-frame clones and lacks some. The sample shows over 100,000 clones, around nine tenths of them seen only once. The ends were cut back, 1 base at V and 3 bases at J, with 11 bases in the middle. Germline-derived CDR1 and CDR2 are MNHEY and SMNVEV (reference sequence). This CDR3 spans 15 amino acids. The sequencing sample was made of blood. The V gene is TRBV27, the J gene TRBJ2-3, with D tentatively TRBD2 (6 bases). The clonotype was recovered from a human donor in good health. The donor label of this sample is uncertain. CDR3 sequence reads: CASSLWGGGTDTQYF. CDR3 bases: TGTGCCAGCAGTTTATGGGGAGGAGGGACAGATACGCAGTATTTT.